A single sample gave rise to the 29 T cell receptor beta chains below, sequenced in a study of CD8 T cells in ankylosing spondylitis. Regarding the study as a whole: Ankylosing spondylitis blood appeared to carry a characteristic TCR beta motif of several highly homologous variants.

TCRdb itself ran the 5' RACE reads through MiXCR, one entry per CDR3 protein. The repertoire holds a few hundred thousand distinct CDR3 sequences, with approximately 20% as singletons. Their specific antigens are unknown. The sample was blood, either unsorted or a sorted T cell fraction (not recorded which). These receptors all stem from a male donor with ankylosing spondylitis.

This clonotype occurred a few times. The CDR3 nucleotides are TGCGCCAGCAGCTTTGGGGGTCAAGATCATGAGCAGTTCTTC. Its translation: CASSFGGQDHEQFF. This rearrangement joins TRBV5-1 to TRBJ2-1; D may be TRBD1 or TRBD2 (5 bases each). The V end lost 2 bases, the J end lost 8 bases, and 14 bases lay between the germline ends. CDR3 size: 14 residues. Germline V lookup: CDR1 SGHRS, CDR2 YFSETQ.

The CDR3 loop reads CASSSGLTGDQYF. The DNA for the CDR3 is TGTGCCAGCAGCTCAGGACTTACAGGGGACCAGTACTTC. This chain links TRBV7-9 with TRBJ2-5, with 7 nucleotides matching TRBD1. This CDR3 contains 13 residues. Germline V gene sequence: CDR1 SEHNR, CDR2 FQNEAQ (reference sequence). J gave up 10 bases and V 4 bases, and 9 bases lay outside the gene matches.

The genes are TRBV4-3 and TRBJ2-1; 8 bases align to TRBD2. The CDR3 loop spans 20 amino acids. J gave up 0 bases and V 1 base, and 14 bases lay outside the gene matches. Germline V CDR1 and CDR2: LGHNA, YSLEER. This chain's CDR3 is CASSQVYTSGILSSYNEQFF. The CDR3 nucleotides are TGCGCCAGCAGCCAAGTCTATACTAGCGGCATCTTGAGCTCCTACAATGAGCAGTTCTTC.

The CDR3 loop is CASSIGLAGTNEQFF. CDR3 coding DNA: TGTGCCAGTAGTATCGGACTAGCGGGAACAAATGAGCAGTTCTTC. This chain uses TRBV19 with TRBJ2-1, with 12 bases that match TRBD2. V trimming: 3 bases; J trimming: 7 bases; junction bases outside the gene matches: 4. The CDR3 has 15 amino acids. Germline CDR1 LNHDA, CDR2 SQIVND (reference sequence).

The chain links TRBV14 to TRBJ2-1; TRBD2 matches at 13 bases. Per the germline V gene, CDR1 is SGHDN and CDR2 is FVKESK. V shed 4 bases, J shed 5 bases, and the junction held 8 bases outside the gene matches. The CDR3 covers 17 residues. The CDR3 DNA reads as TGTGCCAGCAGCCGGACTAGCGGGAGTTTGATAAACAATGAGCAGTTCTTC. Translating it yields CASSRTSGSLINNEQFF.

The chain carries TRBV9 and TRBJ2-7; perhaps TRBD1 as D (6 bases). Germline lookup yields CDR1 SGDLS and CDR2 YYNGEE. V dropped 5 bases and J dropped 0 bases, with 12 bases sitting between them. The CDR3 covers 14 residues. The CDR3 DNA is TGTGCCAGCAGTCAGGGGTCGCCCTCCTACGAGCAGTACTTC. Translating gives CASSQGSPSYEQYF.

This clonotype was seen ten or more times. The chain combines TRBV29-1 with TRBJ1-1, with TRBD1 identical over 9 bases. This CDR3 contains 14 residues. The junction had 5 bases not matched to a gene; V was cut back by 1 base and J by 5 bases. CDR1 is SQVTM, CDR2 ANQGSEA, per germline. The CDR3 DNA reads TGCAGCGTTGAAGGAGGGACAGGGTGGACTGAAGCTTTCTTT. It translates to CSVEGGTGWTEAFF. The full variable domain, rest sourced from reference TRBV29-1 and TRBJ1-1, is SAVISQKPSRDICQRGTSLTIQCQVDSQVTMMFWYRQQPGQSLTLIATANQGSEATYESGFVIDKFPISRPNLTFSTLTVSNMSPEDSSIYLCSVEGGTGWTEAFFGQGTRLTVV.

This clonotype was observed a few times. J is TRBJ2-2 and V is TRBV20-1, with TRBD2 matching 14 bases. Germline CDR1 DFQATT, CDR2 SNEGSKA (reference sequence). J gave up 8 bases and V 6 bases, and 5 bases lay outside the gene matches. The CDR3 length is 14 residues. CDR3 nucleotide sequence: TGCAGTGCAAGGACTAGCGGGAGGATGGGGGAGCTGTTTTTT. Encoded protein: CSARTSGRMGELFF.

This clonotype was seen many times. The rearrangement uses TRBV25-1 and TRBJ2-5; 11 bases fit TRBD1. V gave up 3 bases and J gave up 5 bases; unmatched junction bases: 8. In germline, CDR1 is MGHDK, CDR2 SYGVNS. The CDR3 loop spans 16 amino acids. The CDR3 DNA reads as TGTGCCAGCAGTGATCCCGGACAGGGGGCATCGGAGACCCAGTACTTC. This translates into CASSDPGQGASETQYF. Using reference TRBV25-1 and TRBJ2-5 for the parts outside the CDR3, the full variable domain is EADIYQTPRYLVIGTGKKITLECSQTMGHDKMYWYQQDPGMELHLIHYSYGVNSTEKGDLSSESTVSRIRTEHFPLTLESARPSHTSQYLCASSDPGQGASETQYFGPGTRLLVL.

The rearrangement joins TRBV5-1 to TRBJ2-3; D uncertain. Germline CDR1 is SGHRS and CDR2 is YFSETQ. This CDR3 spans 14 amino acids. Trimming pared 4 bases from V and 5 bases from J, leaving 14 bases between. CDR3 sequence reads: CASSGVAEVDTQYF. The CDR3, as DNA: TGCGCCAGCAGCGGGGTGGCTGAAGTAGATACGCAGTATTTT.

Comment on this clonotype: Germline is not matched at one junction end, which may reflect a read error. This rearrangement joins TRBV20-1 to TRBJ2-1; 8 bases are a match to TRBD2. CDR1 and CDR2 (germline): DFQATT, SNEGSKA (reference sequence). The CDR3 is 15 residues long. This chain's CDR3 is CSARPSGSSYNEQIF. Here the CDR3 DNA reads TGCAGTGCTAGACCCAGCGGGAGCTCCTACAATGAGCAGATCTTC.

V usage is TRBV3-1 and J usage is TRBJ2-5; a weak D match, TRBD2 (6 bases). This CDR3 is built from 15 residues. V lost 2 bases and J lost 2, with 12 bases in between. Germline assignment: CDR1 LGHDT and CDR2 YNNKEL (reference sequence). The CDR3 here is CASSQRGFGQETQYF. The CDR3 DNA follows: TGTGCCAGCAGCCAACGGGGGTTTGGGCAAGAGACCCAGTACTTC.

The chain carries TRBV7-2 and TRBJ2-2; the D is unclear. Germline CDR1 SGHTA, CDR2 FQGNSA. The length of the CDR3 is 12 residues. V was cut by 3 bases and J by 6 bases, with 5 bases left in between. CDR3 in amino acids: CASSFPPGELFF. The CDR3 coding sequence is TGTGCCAGCAGCTTCCCCCCCGGGGAGCTGTTTTTT.

In this sample, this clonotype turned up a few times. The chain employs TRBV5-1 and TRBJ2-5; tentatively, D is TRBD2 (6 bases). Looked up from germline, CDR1 is SGHRS and CDR2 is YFSETQ. The length of the CDR3 is 14 residues. V dropped 4 bases and J dropped 5 bases, with 15 bases sitting between them. CDR3 amino acids: CASSLGLAMETQYF. The CDR3 coding sequence is TGCGCCAGCAGCCTGGGGCTAGCGATGGAGACCCAGTACTTC.

V is TRBV4-2 and J is TRBJ1-1, with D hard to call. This CDR3 comprises 14 residues. The V end was cut by 0 bases, the J end by 0 bases, with 5 bases between. Germline V gene sequence: CDR1 LGHNA, CDR2 YNFKEQ. CDR3 protein: CASSQDPLNTEAFF. CDR3 DNA: TGTGCCAGCAGCCAAGACCCGTTGAACACTGAAGCTTTCTTT.

CDR3 coding DNA: TGTGCCAGCAGGAGACTAGCGGGAGGGCCGACCGGGGAGCTGTTTTTT. Its translation is CASRRLAGGPTGELFF. The rearrangement joins TRBV7-3 to TRBJ2-2; 14 bases line up with TRBD2. The CDR3 sequence is 16 residues long. The germline gives CDR1 SGHTA, CDR2 FQGTGA. V dropped 6 bases and J dropped 5; count of bases not matched to a gene: 5. The variable domain in full, completed from reference TRBV7-3 and TRBJ2-2, reads GAGVSQTPSNKVTEKGKYVELRCDPISGHTALYWYRQSLGQGPEFLIYFQGTGAADDSGLPNDRFFAVRPEGSVSTLKIQRTERGDSAVYLCASRRLAGGPTGELFFGEGSRLTVL.

The CDR3 sequence is CASRLDGRSYNEQFF. CDR3 nucleotide sequence: TGTGCAAGTCGCTTAGACGGACGCTCCTACAATGAGCAGTTCTTC. This chain links TRBV12-2 with TRBJ2-1. TRBV12-2 is listed as a pseudogene. The CDR3 length is 15 residues.

CDR3 protein: CASSEISPSSGNTIYF. The CDR3 nucleotides are TGTGCCAGCAGTGAAATTTCTCCGTCGTCTGGAAACACCATATATTTT. This sequence joins TRBV2 and TRBJ1-3; D call uncertain. The germline V gene has CDR1 SNHLY and CDR2 FYNNEI. V gave up 2 bases and J gave up 1 base, with 12 bases separating them. CDR3 length: 16 amino acids.

This clonotype was found a few times. The V and J genes are TRBV6-1 and TRBJ2-3; D gene uncertain. Trimming cost V 7 bases and J 0 bases, with 11 bases left between them. CDR1 MNHNS and CDR2 SASEGT come from the germline V gene. This CDR3 comprises 14 residues. In DNA, the CDR3 is TGTGCCAGCACCTCCTACCGTAGCACAGATACGCAGTATTTT. It translates to CASTSYRSTDTQYF.

This chain connects TRBV19 to TRBJ2-7, with D possibly matching TRBD1 (6 bases). Trimming took off 2 bases at V and 1 base at J, with 12 bases between the two ends. In germline, CDR1 is LNHDA, CDR2 SQIVND (reference sequence). The CDR3 has 15 residues. CDR3 in DNA: TGTGCCAGTAGTATAAAAGGGGGAGAATCCTACGAGCAGTACTTC. Residues: CASSIKGGESYEQYF.

This clonotype was counted only a few times. An end of the junction differs from the germline gene, which may be a read error. The chain is built from TRBV12-3 or TRBV12-4 and TRBJ2-1; 7 bases are shared with TRBD2. This CDR3 is built from 15 residues. The CDR3 DNA is TGTGCCAGCAATTTAGCGGGCCTTTATAACAATGAGCAGTTCTTC. Translating gives CASNLAGLYNNEQFF.

This clonotype was observed a few times. V gene TRBV12-3 or TRBV12-4 combines with J gene TRBJ2-2; D is unclear. Trimming removed 5 bases from V and 0 bases from J, with 13 bases in between. This CDR3 has 16 residues. For the CDR3, the DNA is TGTGCCAGCAGTATTACAGTATCTGCGAACACCGGGGAGCTGTTTTTT. Protein sequence: CASSITVSANTGELFF.

V is TRBV10-1 and J is TRBJ2-7, with D possibly TRBD1 on 6 matching bases. This CDR3 has 15 amino acids. CDR1 and CDR2 from the germline V gene are WNHNN and SYGVQD (reference sequence). The V gene lost 3 bases and the J gene lost 2 bases, with 14 bases spanning the gap. CDR3 protein: CASSDREGVPYEQYF. The CDR3 coding sequence is TGCGCCAGCAGTGATAGAGAGGGGGTCCCCTACGAGCAGTACTTC.

The rearrangement joins TRBV7-9 to TRBJ2-3, with TRBD1 matching 7 bases. Germline V CDR1 and CDR2: SEHNR, FQNEAQ (reference sequence). Trimming cost V 4 bases and J 2 bases; bases outside gene matches: 9. The CDR3 covers 16 residues. The CDR3 loop reads CASSSRGQSHTDTQYF. DNA for the CDR3: TGTGCCAGCAGCTCAAGGGGACAGTCTCACACAGATACGCAGTATTTT.

The chain employs TRBV9 and TRBJ2-1; 11 nucleotides align to TRBD2. Germline values: CDR1 SGDLS, CDR2 YYNGEE. Trimming took 2 bases from V and 2 from J; bases not matched to a gene: 9. This CDR3 comprises 18 residues. The CDR3 loop reads CASSVGRELAGAYNEQFF. In DNA form, the CDR3 reads TGTGCCAGCAGCGTTGGTAGGGAACTAGCGGGAGCCTACAATGAGCAGTTCTTC.

In its sample, this clonotype was seen a few times. The J gene is TRBJ1-5, the V gene TRBV10-3; 7 positions agree with TRBD1. Germline V CDR1 and CDR2: ENHRY, SYGVKD. The CDR3 extends over 15 amino acids. Trimming at V came to 4 bases and at J to 6 bases, leaving 9 bases not matched to a gene. The DNA of the CDR3 is TGTGCCATCAGTGCCACCGACAGGGAAGGTCAGCCCCAGCATTTT. As protein: CAISATDREGQPQHF.

J is TRBJ1-6 and V is TRBV7-2, with 7 positions matching TRBD1. Trimming at V came to 5 bases and at J to 8 bases, leaving 9 bases not matched to a gene. The CDR3 spans 15 residues. Germline V lookup: CDR1 SGHTA, CDR2 FQGNSA. The DNA of the CDR3 is TGTGCCAGCAGCGCCACCGGGACAGAGGATTCACCCCTCCACTTT. Its protein is CASSATGTEDSPLHF. The full variable domain, rest sourced from reference TRBV7-2 and TRBJ1-6, is GAGVSQSPSNKVTEKGKDVELRCDPISGHTALYWYRQSLGQGLEFLIYFQGNSAPDKSGLPSDRFSAERTGGSVSTLTIQRTQQEDSAVYLCASSATGTEDSPLHFGNGTRLTVT.

The genes are TRBV2 and TRBJ1-2; TRBD1 aligns across 10 bases. The CDR3 spans 17 residues. V dropped 2 bases and J dropped 1; count of bases not matched to a gene: 7. Germline-derived CDR1 and CDR2 are SNHLY and FYNNEI. CDR3 residues: CASSEPRTGGNNYGYTF. CDR3 in DNA: TGTGCCAGCAGTGAACCCCGGACAGGGGGTAATAACTATGGCTACACCTTC.

The chain links TRBV12-3 or TRBV12-4 to TRBJ1-5; D is unresolved. The CDR3 length is 14 residues. Deletions cut 6 bases from V and 7 bases from J, with 16 bases between. The DNA for the CDR3 is TGTGCCAGCAGGCCCCGGACGGAGGGCCAGCCCCAGCATTTT. It is translated as CASRPRTEGQPQHF.